The present entry profiles one T cell receptor (beta chain) with its context. Its specificity is not known. The PCR ran on 60 Vbeta and 13 Jbeta primers. Sequencing was performed with immunoSEQ multiplex PCR; in TCRdb, only in-frame clones are kept and a portion is missing. This table holds about 130,000 clones, 70% to 85% found once. The record originates from a study of cytomegalovirus exposure and HLA in healthy donors. Study summary: A prior analysis found 117 million unique TCR beta sequences from about 179 million T cells.

Findings and limits, study-wide: It was reported in a later analysis that an Asian-associated ancestry cluster showed fewer N-insertions than the approximately 670-donor mean. Analyzed later, association rates of TCRs varied across HLA loci, with DRB1 most and HLA-C fewest. It was likely that a cluster of highly shared sequence variants was a sequencing artifact.

This clonotype originated in a boy aged 2 to 10 in good health and CMV-seronegative. The specimen sequenced was PBMCs.

Here the CDR3 DNA reads TGTGCCAGCAGCTGGGGGAGGAGCTCCTACAATGAGCAGTTCTTC. This translates into CASSWGRSSYNEQFF. The chain couples TRBV5-5 to TRBJ2-1; possible D gene TRBD2, 6 bases. V lost 3 bases to trimming and J lost 0 bases, with 10 bases between them. Germline V lookup: CDR1 SGHKS, CDR2 YYEKEE (reference sequence). This CDR3 has 15 residues.